A selection of T cell receptor beta chains follows, all from one sample in a study of beta chain features in type 1 diabetes. Repertoires were generated with immunoSEQ multiplex PCR, while TCRdb's copy carries only in-frame clones and drops some. The table records some 360,000 clones, around a fifth of them present only once. Sequences were obtained from naive CD4+ T cells from blood. These receptors originate from a woman aged 18-29 years in good health. Each CDR3 is given with its conserved first and last residue. A D gene is named only where the DNA matches it firmly. Size values are once, few and many counts, or a class for expanded clones, and some rows have none.

TRBJ1-1 | few | TRBD1 | TRBV11-1 | CASSGYRGTNTEAFF | TGTGCCAGCAGCGGGTACAGGGGTACGAACACTGAAGCTTTCTTT
TRBJ1-4 | NA | NA | TRBV30 | CAWGGVANEKLFF | TGTGCCTGGGGGGGGGTCGCTAATGAAAAACTGTTTTTT
TRBJ2-7 | NA | TRBD1 | TRBV25-1 | CASSETGQGVYEQYF | TGTGCCAGCAGTGAAACAGGCCAGGGGGTCTACGAGCAGTACTTC
TRBJ2-1 | NA | TRBD2 | TRBV11-2 | CASSLGGSSYNEQFF | TGTGCCAGCAGCCTGGGCGGGAGCTCCTACAATGAGCAGTTCTTC
TRBJ2-5 | few | TRBD1 | TRBV4-1 | CASSQDRGTEVQETQYF | TGCGCCAGCAGCCAAGATAGGGGGACAGAAGTCCAAGAGACCCAGTACTTC
TRBJ2-4 | NA | TRBD2 | TRBV14 | CASSQGILGRGNDIQYF | TGTGCCAGCAGCCAAGGCATTCTCGGGAGGGGGAACGACATTCAGTACTTC
TRBJ2-2 | NA | TRBD1 | TRBV4-3 | CASSQEGQGLGELFF | TGCGCCAGCAGCCAAGAAGGACAGGGCTTAGGGGAGCTGTTTTTT
TRBJ1-6 | few | NA | TRBV7-9 | CASSLGQGSPLHF | TGTGCCAGCAGCTTAGGTCAGGGATCACCCCTCCACTTT
TRBJ2-1 | NA | NA | TRBV20-1 | CSVQGSNEQFF | TGCAGTGTACAGGGAAGTAATGAGCAGTTCTTC
TRBJ2-3 | NA | TRBD2 | TRBV5-1 | CASSAGLAGAVTDTQYF | TGCGCCAGCAGCGCGGGACTAGCGGGAGCTGTGACAGATACGCAGTATTTT
TRBJ1-1 | few | NA | TRBV4-3 | CASSQTNTAEAFF | TGCGCCAGCAGCCAGACTAACACCGCTGAAGCTTTCTTT
TRBJ1-1 | NA | NA | TRBV4-1 | CASSQEAATEAFF | TGCGCCAGCAGCCAAGAGGCGGCGACTGAAGCTTTCTTT
TRBJ2-5 | NA | NA | TRBV29-1 | CSVEKTVTWTQYF | TGCAGCGTTGAAAAGACGGTGACTTGGACCCAGTACTTC
TRBJ1-2 | few | NA | TRBV6-5 | CASRRDRNYGYTF | TGTGCCAGCAGGAGAGACAGGAACTATGGCTACACCTTC
TRBJ2-5 | NA | NA | TRBV20-1 | CSPRDQETQYF | TGCAGTCCCAGGGATCAAGAGACCCAGTACTTC
TRBJ1-2 | NA | NA | TRBV30 | CAYNGYTF | TGTGCCTACAATGGCTACACCTTC
TRBJ2-6 | NA | NA | TRBV13 | CASSPPLSGANVLTF | TGTGCCAGCAGCCCCCCCCTCTCTGGGGCCAACGTCCTGACTTTC
TRBJ1-1 | few | NA | TRBV2 | CASSERRANTEAFF | TGTGCCAGCAGTGAACGTAGAGCAAACACTGAAGCTTTCTTT
TRBJ2-5 | NA | TRBD1 | TRBV7-9 | CASSVQGARETQYF | TGTGCCAGCAGCGTACAGGGGGCCCGAGAGACCCAGTACTTC
TRBJ2-5 | NA | NA | TRBV5-1 | CASSPVGQETQYF | TGCGCCAGCAGCCCTGTCGGGCAAGAGACCCAGTACTTC
TRBJ2-4 | NA | NA | TRBV19 | CASSIADRRIQYF | TGTGCCAGTAGTATAGCAGACAGACGCATTCAGTACTTC
TRBJ2-3 | NA | TRBD2 | TRBV19 | CASSSGRGPTDTQYF | TGTGCCAGTAGTAGCGGGAGAGGACCCACAGATACGCAGTATTTT
TRBJ2-1 | NA | TRBD1 | TRBV6-6 | CASSYVAGGGNEQFF | TGTGCCAGCAGTTACGTGGCAGGGGGCGGCAATGAGCAGTTCTTC
TRBJ2-1 | NA | TRBD2 | TRBV7-9 | CASSLDLREEQFF | TGTGCCAGCAGCTTAGATTTGCGGGAGGAGCAGTTCTTC
TRBJ2-7 | few | TRBD1 | TRBV14 | CASSHLLGTGDEQYF | TGTGCCAGCAGCCATCTATTAGGTACAGGGGACGAGCAGTACTTC
TRBJ2-1 | NA | NA | TRBV18 | CASSPVGGTYNEQFF | TGTGCCAGCTCACCAGTCGGAGGGACCTACAATGAGCAGTTCTTC
TRBJ1-1 | NA | NA | TRBV5-4 | CASSLRSGAPATEAFF | TGTGCCAGCAGCTTGAGGTCAGGGGCGCCGGCGACTGAAGCTTTCTTT